Listed below are T cell receptor beta chains from one sample, sequenced in a study of blood T cell repertoires in COVID-19. Sequenced by immunoSEQ multiplex PCR; TCRdb stores in-frame clones only, minus some. The sample carries around 82,000 clones, about nine tenths recorded once. Sequencing was performed on peripheral blood. The receptor source for this set is an older man with active or convalescent COVID-19. The CDR3 runs from the conserved cysteine through the conserved F or W. The order of the fields is J gene, D gene, clone size, V gene, CDR3 DNA, CDR3 protein. D genes are given only for firm matches. Clone size is not always given. Where it is, it says once, few, many or a class for expanded clones.

TRBJ2-2	.	.	TRBV10-1	TGCGCCAGCAGTGAAGGGGACACCGGGGAGCTGTTTTTT	CASSEGDTGELFF
TRBJ2-5	TRBD2	.	TRBV30	TGTGCCTGGAGACTAGCGGGGGGCTCAGAGACCCAGTACTTC	CAWRLAGGSETQYF
TRBJ1-5	TRBD1	.	TRBV19	TGTGCCAGTAGTATATCCTCAGGGGGTCAGCCCCAGCATTTT	CASSISSGGQPQHF
TRBJ1-4	TRBD1	.	TRBV5-1	TGCGCCAGCAGCTTGCAGGGACAGGGGGCGCGCTTCGGTGAATTCCTGTTTTTT	CASSLQGQGARFGEFLFF
TRBJ1-4	.	few	TRBV7-9	TGTGCCACCGGGAGGACTACAACTAATGAAAAACTGTTTTTT	CATGRTTTNEKLFF
TRBJ1-6	TRBD1	.	TRBV4-1	TGCGCCAGCAGCCTCACAGGGGGTAATTCACCCCTCCACTTT	CASSLTGGNSPLHF
TRBJ1-5	TRBD1	.	TRBV29-1	TGCAGTGCCCAGGGGGCGAGCAATCAGCCCCAGCATTTT	CSAQGASNQPQHF
TRBJ1-2	TRBD1	.	TRBV24-1	TGTGCCACCAGTGATGACAGGGATGGCTACACCTTC	CATSDDRDGYTF
TRBJ2-1	TRBD2	once	TRBV11-3	TGTGCCAGCAGCTTAGCTTCGCTAGCGGGGGGAAATGAGCAGTTCTTC	CASSLASLAGGNEQFF
TRBJ1-2	TRBD1	.	TRBV5-4	TGTGCCAGCAGCTACCTTTCAGGGGGAAACTATGGCTACACCTTC	CASSYLSGGNYGYTF
TRBJ1-4	TRBD1	.	TRBV10-3	TGTGCCATCAGCCGACAGGGAACTAATGAAAAACTGTTTTTT	CAISRQGTNEKLFF
TRBJ1-4	.	.	TRBV3-1/TRBV3-2	TGTGCCAGCAGCCCTTGGGGCAGCGATAATGAAAAACTGTTTTTT	CASSPWGSDNEKLFF
TRBJ1-2	TRBD1	.	TRBV4-2	TGTGCCAGCAGCCCGGGACAGACTAACTATGGCTACACCTTC	CASSPGQTNYGYTF
TRBJ2-1	.	once	TRBV7-8	TGTGCCAGCAGCTTAGGAGTTGCGGGGGCCGGGTACAATGAGCAGTTCTTC	CASSLGVAGAGYNEQFF
TRBJ2-5	TRBD1	.	TRBV6-5	TGTGCCAGCAGTTATAAGGGGGCCGGGGAGACCCAGTACTTC	CASSYKGAGETQYF
TRBJ2-3	.	.	TRBV11-2	TGTGCCAGCAGCTTAGATGTGCAGGGATTGGGCACAGATACGCAGTATTTT	CASSLDVQGLGTDTQYF
TRBJ2-7	TRBD1	.	TRBV18	TGTGCCAGCTCATCAGGGGACAGGGGGATCTACGAGCAGTACTTC	CASSSGDRGIYEQYF
TRBJ2-3	TRBD1	.	TRBV27	TGTGCCAGCAGCCGCGGGACAGGGGGAAGCACAGATACGCAGTATTTT	CASSRGTGGSTDTQYF
TRBJ1-2	.	.	TRBV10-3	TGTGCCATCAGTCCGACGGAGAACTATGGCTACACCTTC	CAISPTENYGYTF
TRBJ1-5	TRBD1	.	TRBV2	TGTGCCAGCCGCTCGACAGGGGACTATCAGCCCCAGCATTTT	CASRSTGDYQPQHF
TRBJ1-1	.	.	TRBV3-1/TRBV3-2	TGTGCCAGCAGCCAAGATCTATTGACTGAAGCTTTCTTT	CASSQDLLTEAFF
TRBJ2-1	.	.	TRBV6-2/TRBV6-3	TGTGCCAGCAGTTACTCGAGGGGGGGCAAAGGAAATGAGCAGTTCTTC	CASSYSRGGKGNEQFF
TRBJ1-2	TRBD1	.	TRBV6-6	TGTGCCAGCAGGATCCGGACAGGAACAACTAACTATGGCTACACCTTC	CASRIRTGTTNYGYTF
TRBJ2-1	.	.	TRBV10-3	TGTGCCATCGGACTGAGCTCCTACAATGAGCAGTTCTTC	CAIGLSSYNEQFF
TRBJ1-6	TRBD1	.	TRBV7-9	TGTGCCAGCAGCGCCTCGACAGGGGGCGGTTCACCCCTCCACTTT	CASSASTGGGSPLHF
TRBJ1-4	.	once	TRBV5-4	TGTGCCATAGGGGCATCTGTTAATGAAAAACTGTTTTTT	CAIGASVNEKLFF